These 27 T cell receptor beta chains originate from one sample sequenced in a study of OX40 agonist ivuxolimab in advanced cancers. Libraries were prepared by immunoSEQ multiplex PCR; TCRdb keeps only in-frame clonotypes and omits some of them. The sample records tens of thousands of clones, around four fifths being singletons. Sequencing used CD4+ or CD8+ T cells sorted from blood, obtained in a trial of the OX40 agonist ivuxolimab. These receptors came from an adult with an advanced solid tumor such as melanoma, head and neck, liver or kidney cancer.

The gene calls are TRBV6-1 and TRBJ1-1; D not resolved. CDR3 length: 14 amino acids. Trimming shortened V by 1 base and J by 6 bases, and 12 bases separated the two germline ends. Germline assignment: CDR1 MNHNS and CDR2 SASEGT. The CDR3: CASSEGVLWAEAFF. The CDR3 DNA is TGTGCCAGCAGTGAAGGGGTCCTTTGGGCTGAAGCTTTCTTT.

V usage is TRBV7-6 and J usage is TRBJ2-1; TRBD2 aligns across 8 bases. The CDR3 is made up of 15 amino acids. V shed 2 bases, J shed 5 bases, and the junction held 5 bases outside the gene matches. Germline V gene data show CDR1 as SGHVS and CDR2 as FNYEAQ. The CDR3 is CASSLLRTSHNEQFF. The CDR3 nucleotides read TGTGCCAGCAGCTTACTCCGGACTAGCCACAATGAGCAGTTCTTC.

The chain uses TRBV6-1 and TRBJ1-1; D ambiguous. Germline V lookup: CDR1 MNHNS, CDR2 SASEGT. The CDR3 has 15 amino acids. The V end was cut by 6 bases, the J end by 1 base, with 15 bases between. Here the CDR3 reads CASSENPIQNTEAFF. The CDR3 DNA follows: TGTGCCAGCAGCGAAAACCCTATACAGAACACTGAAGCTTTCTTT.

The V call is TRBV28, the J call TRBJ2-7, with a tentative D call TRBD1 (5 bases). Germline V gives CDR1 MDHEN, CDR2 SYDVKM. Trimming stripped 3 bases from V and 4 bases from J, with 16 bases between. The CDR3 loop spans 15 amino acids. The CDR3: CASSFWQLGAYEQYF. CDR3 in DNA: TGTGCCAGCAGTTTTTGGCAGCTAGGGGCATACGAGCAGTACTTC.

CDR3 bases: TGTGCCAGCAGTTACTCCCCCCCAGACACCATATATTTT. Its translation is CASSYSPPDTIYF. The chain recombines TRBV6-5 with TRBJ1-3; D gene unclear. The CDR3 has 13 residues. Germline CDR1 MNHEY, CDR2 SVGAGI. V lost 0 bases to trimming and J lost 8 bases, with 8 bases between them.

CDR3 sequence (DNA): TGCGCCAGCAGCTTGGGAGCAGGGGGCTACTACGAGCAGTACTTC. Translated, it gives CASSLGAGGYYEQYF. The J gene is TRBJ2-7, the V gene TRBV5-1, with 8 bases fitting TRBD1. The CDR3 is 15 amino acids. Per germline, CDR1 SGHRS and CDR2 YFSETQ. V was pared by 0 bases and J by 3 bases, with 5 bases of the junction left unmatched.

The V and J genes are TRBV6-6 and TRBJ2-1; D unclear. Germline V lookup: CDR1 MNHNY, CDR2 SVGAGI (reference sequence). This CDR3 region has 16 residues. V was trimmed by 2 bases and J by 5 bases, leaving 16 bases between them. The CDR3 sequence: CASSYPTALIHNEQFF. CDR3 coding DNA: TGTGCCAGCAGTTACCCCACAGCACTCATTCACAATGAGCAGTTCTTC.

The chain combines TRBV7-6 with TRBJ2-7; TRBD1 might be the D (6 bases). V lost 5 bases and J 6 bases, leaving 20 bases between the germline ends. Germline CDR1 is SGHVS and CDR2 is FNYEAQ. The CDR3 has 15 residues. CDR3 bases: TGTGCCAGCAGCATGTTACAGGGTGGGGGACCCGAGCAGTACTTC. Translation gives CASSMLQGGGPEQYF. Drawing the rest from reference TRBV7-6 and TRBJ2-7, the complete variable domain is GAGVSQSPRYKVTKRGQDVALRCDPISGHVSLYWYRQALGQGPEFLTYFNYEAQQDKSGLPNDRFSAERPEGSISTLTIQRTEQRDSAMYRCASSMLQGGGPEQYFGPGTRLTVT.

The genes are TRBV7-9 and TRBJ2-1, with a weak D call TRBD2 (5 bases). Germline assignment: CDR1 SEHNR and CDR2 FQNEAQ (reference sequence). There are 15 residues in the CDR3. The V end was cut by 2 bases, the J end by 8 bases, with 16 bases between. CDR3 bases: TGTGCCAGCAGCTTAACCAGCGGCCCTGGGGATGAGCAGTTCTTC. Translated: CASSLTSGPGDEQFF.

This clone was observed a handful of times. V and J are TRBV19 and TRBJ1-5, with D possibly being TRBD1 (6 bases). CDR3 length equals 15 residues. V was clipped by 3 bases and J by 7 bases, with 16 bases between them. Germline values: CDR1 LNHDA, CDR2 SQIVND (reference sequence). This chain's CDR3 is CASSIVSGGDQPQHF. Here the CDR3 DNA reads TGTGCCAGTAGTATTGTTTCCGGGGGCGACCAGCCCCAGCATTTT.

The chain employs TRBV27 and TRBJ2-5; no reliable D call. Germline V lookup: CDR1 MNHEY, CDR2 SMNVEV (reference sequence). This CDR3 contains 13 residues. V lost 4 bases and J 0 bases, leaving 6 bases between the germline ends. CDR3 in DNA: TGTGCCAGCAGTTCGGAGTACCAAGAGACCCAGTACTTC. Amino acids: CASSSEYQETQYF.

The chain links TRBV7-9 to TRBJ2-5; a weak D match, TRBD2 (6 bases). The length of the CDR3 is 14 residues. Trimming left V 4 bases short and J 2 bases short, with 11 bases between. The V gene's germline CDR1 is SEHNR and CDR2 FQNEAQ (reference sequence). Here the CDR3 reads CASSSPGTQETQYF. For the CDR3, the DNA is TGTGCCAGCAGCTCCCCCGGGACTCAAGAGACCCAGTACTTC.

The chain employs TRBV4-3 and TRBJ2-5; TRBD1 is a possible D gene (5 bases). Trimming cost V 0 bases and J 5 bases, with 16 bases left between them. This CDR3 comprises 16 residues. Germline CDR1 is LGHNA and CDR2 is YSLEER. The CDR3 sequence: CASSQDWQGAWETQYF. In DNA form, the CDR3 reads TGCGCCAGCAGCCAAGATTGGCAGGGCGCCTGGGAGACCCAGTACTTC.

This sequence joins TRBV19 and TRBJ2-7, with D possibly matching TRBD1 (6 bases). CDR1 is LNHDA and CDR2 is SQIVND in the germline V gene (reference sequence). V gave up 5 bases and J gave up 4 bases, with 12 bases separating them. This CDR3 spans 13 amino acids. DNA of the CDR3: TGTGCCAGTAGTGCGCAGGGGCCATACGAGCAGTACTTC. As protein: CASSAQGPYEQYF.

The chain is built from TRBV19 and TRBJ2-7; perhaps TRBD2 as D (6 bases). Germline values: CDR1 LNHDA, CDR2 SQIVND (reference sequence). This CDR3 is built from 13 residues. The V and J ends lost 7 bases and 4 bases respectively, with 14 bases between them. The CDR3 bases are TGTGCCAGTAAGAGAGCGGGTTATTACGAGCAGTACTTC. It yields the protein CASKRAGYYEQYF.

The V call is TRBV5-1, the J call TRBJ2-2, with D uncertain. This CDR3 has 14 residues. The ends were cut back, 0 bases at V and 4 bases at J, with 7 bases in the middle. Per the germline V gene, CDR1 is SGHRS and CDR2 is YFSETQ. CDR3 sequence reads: CASSLDWATGELFF. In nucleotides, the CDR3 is TGCGCCAGCAGCTTGGACTGGGCCACCGGGGAGCTGTTTTTT.

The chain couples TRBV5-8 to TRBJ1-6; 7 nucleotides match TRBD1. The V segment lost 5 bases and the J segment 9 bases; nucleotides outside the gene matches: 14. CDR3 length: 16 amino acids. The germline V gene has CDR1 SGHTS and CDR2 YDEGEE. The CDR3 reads CASRIYTGEVVSPLHF. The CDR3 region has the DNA TGTGCCAGCAGGATATATACAGGGGAGGTTGTTTCACCCCTCCACTTT.

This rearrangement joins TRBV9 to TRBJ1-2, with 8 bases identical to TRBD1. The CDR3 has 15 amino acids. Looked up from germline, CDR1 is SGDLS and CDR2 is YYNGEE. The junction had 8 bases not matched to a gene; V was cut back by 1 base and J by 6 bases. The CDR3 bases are TGTGCCAGCAGCGTAAGTCTGACAGGGGCGGATGGCTACACCTTC. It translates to CASSVSLTGADGYTF.

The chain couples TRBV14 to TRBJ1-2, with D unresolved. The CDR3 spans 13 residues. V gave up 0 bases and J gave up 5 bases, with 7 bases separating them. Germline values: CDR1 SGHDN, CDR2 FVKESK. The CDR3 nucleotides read TGTGCCAGCAGCCAAGATTTGAGTTATGGCTACACCTTC. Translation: CASSQDLSYGYTF.

The CDR3 reads CASSIAGQENNEQFF. The CDR3 DNA reads as TGTGCCAGTAGCATCGCAGGACAGGAAAACAATGAGCAGTTCTTC. The chain links TRBV19 to TRBJ2-1, with 7 nucleotides matching TRBD1. The CDR3 spans 15 residues. Unmatched junction bases numbered 10, after V lost 6 bases and J lost 5 bases. Germline CDR1 reads LNHDA; CDR2 reads SQIVND (reference sequence).

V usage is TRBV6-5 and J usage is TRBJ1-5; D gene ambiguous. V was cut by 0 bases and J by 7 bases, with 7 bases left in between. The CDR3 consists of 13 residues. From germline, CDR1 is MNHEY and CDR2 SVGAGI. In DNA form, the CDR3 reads TGTGCCAGCAGTTACTCGCTTAACCAGCCCCAGCATTTT. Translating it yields CASSYSLNQPQHF.

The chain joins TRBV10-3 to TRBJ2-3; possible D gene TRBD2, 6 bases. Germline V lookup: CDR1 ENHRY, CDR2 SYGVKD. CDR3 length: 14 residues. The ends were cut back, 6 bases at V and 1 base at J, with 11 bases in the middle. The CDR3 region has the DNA TGTGCCATCAGGCCGGGGGAAGGCACAGATACGCAGTATTTT. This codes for CAIRPGEGTDTQYF.

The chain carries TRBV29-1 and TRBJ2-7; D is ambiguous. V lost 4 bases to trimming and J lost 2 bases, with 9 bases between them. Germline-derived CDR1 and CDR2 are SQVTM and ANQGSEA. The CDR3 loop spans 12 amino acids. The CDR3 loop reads CSVATAPYEQYF. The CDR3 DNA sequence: TGCAGCGTTGCTACAGCACCCTACGAGCAGTACTTC.

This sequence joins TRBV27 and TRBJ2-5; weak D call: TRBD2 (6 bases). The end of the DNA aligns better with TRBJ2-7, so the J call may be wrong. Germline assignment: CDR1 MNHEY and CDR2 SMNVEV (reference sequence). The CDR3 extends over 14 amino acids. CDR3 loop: CASSLYGGIDEQYF. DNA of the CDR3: TGTGCCAGCAGTTTATATGGGGGGATCGACGAGCAGTACTTC.

The chain's CDR3 is CAINTGTSTGELFF. CDR3 bases: TGTGCCATCAACACCGGGACTAGCACCGGGGAGCTGTTTTTT. The rearrangement links TRBV19 to TRBJ2-2; TRBD2 matches at 8 bases. Trimming cost V 10 bases and J 4 bases; bases outside gene matches: 8. Germline lookup yields CDR1 LNHDA and CDR2 SQIVND (reference sequence). The length of the CDR3 is 14 residues.

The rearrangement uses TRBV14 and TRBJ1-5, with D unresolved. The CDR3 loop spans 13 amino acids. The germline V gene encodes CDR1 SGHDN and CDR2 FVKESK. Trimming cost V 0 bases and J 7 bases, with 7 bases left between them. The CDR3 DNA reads TGTGCCAGCAGCCAAGACTCGGGGCAGCCCCAGCATTTT. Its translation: CASSQDSGQPQHF.

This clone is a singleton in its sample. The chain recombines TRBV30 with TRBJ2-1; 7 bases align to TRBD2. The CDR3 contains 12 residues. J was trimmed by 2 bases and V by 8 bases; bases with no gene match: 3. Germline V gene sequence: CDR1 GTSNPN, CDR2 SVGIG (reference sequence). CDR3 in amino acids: CAGLVTYNEQFF. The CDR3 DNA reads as TGTGCCGGACTAGTGACCTACAATGAGCAGTTCTTC.